This is a list of T cell receptor beta chains from one sample in a study of CD4 T cells in relation to SARS-CoV-2 and coronaviruses. Clones were sequenced by immunoSEQ multiplex PCR, and TCRdb holds only the in-frame ones, with some missing. The sample holds some 60,000 clones, about 90% seen once. What was sequenced was naive CD4+ T cells from PBMCs. These receptor sequences come from an adult with COVID-19. Each CDR3 is given without its conserved first and last residue. The order of the fields is V gene, clone size, CDR3 protein. For some rows the clone size is stated as once, few or many, or as a class when expanded; others skip it.

TRBV11-2 - ASSFGGETDTQY
TRBV11-2 - ASSSFLGQGDEKLF
TRBV30 once AWSVINSYNSPLH
TRBV28 - ASSPLRLAGGETQY
TRBV19 - ASSIGTGDIYEQY
TRBV25-1 - ASTDGNTIY
TRBV27 - ASSLSRQDYNEQF
TRBV6-5 - ASSYSPGQHTGELF
TRBV2 - ASTTGYNEQY
TRBV6-5 - ASSYEGRLAVDEQY
TRBV19 - ASSITSGTYNEQF
TRBV28 - ASSLWTSGSYNEQF
TRBV5-5 - ASSLIGGSSTDTQY
TRBV5-1 - ASSEVAGGNTEAF